This TCR beta chain was documented in a study of T cell repertoires in cytomegalovirus infection. About the study: Well-studied HLA-B-restricted epitopes and recently identified HLA-C-restricted epitopes of CMV were both used in the study. It can be stated that public TCR beta signatures indicated CMV infection as well as a matching HLA type.

Each CDR3 protein is one row after TCRdb ran MiXCR on the reads. The sample contains 750,000 to 950,000 distinct CDR3 sequences, 25% to 35% of which appear only once. Study observations and caveats: The study found HLA-C-restricted CMV-specific TCR beta clonotypes dominating the ex vivo response.

This clonotype has more than one count but fewer than ten. The antigen remains undetermined. This clonotype was obtained from a human donor in good health (CMV status not recorded). Some clones in this sample may be carry-over from other donors' samples. The sample consisted of cultured CD8+ T cells from PBMCs, taken from culture after CMV antigen stimulation.

Here the CDR3 reads CASSQDDETASGGIDTQYF. The CDR3 DNA follows: TGTGCCAGCAGCCAAGATGATGAAACGGCTAGCGGGGGGATAGATACGCAGTATTTT. The chain uses TRBV4-2 and TRBJ2-3, with 11 bases aligning to TRBD2. The CDR3 loop spans 19 amino acids. Germline CDR1 reads LGHNA; CDR2 reads YNFKEQ. The V and J ends lost 0 bases and 5 bases, in that order; junction bases with no gene match: 13.